These 31 T cell receptor beta chains originate from one sample sequenced in a study of T cell changes during pregnancy in multiple sclerosis. Assay: immunoSEQ multiplex PCR; the TCRdb copy retains only in-frame clones and omits some. Of 40,000 to 60,000 clones listed, 94% are singletons. Sequencing was performed on CD4+ T cells from peripheral blood mononuclear cells, taken in the first trimester of pregnancy. Receptor source: a female donor with multiple sclerosis, enrolled in a pregnancy study.

The chain combines TRBV7-3 with TRBJ2-5; a possible D gene is TRBD2 (5 bases). This CDR3 region has 13 residues. V shed 1 base and J shed 10 bases, with 13 bases lying between them. Germline CDR1 and CDR2: SGHTA and FQGTGA. The DNA for the CDR3 is TGTGCCAGCAGCTTAAGGAGGATGGGAGACCAGTACTTC. It is translated as CASSLRRMGDQYF.

J is TRBJ1-5 and V is TRBV19, with a tentative D call TRBD1 (6 bases). Trimming took off 5 bases at V and 0 bases at J, with 14 bases between the two ends. Germline V lookup: CDR1 LNHDA, CDR2 SQIVND (reference sequence). This CDR3 has 16 residues. For the CDR3, the DNA is TGTGCCAGTAGTGGCGGGGGCTTGGGTAGCAATCAGCCCCAGCATTTT. This translates into CASSGGGLGSNQPQHF.

This clone came up a few times. The chain recombines TRBV25-1 with TRBJ2-1; D is uncertain. Germline lookup yields CDR1 MGHDK and CDR2 SYGVNS. This CDR3 is 14 amino acids long. Trimming shortened V by 4 bases and J by 4 bases, and 11 bases separated the two germline ends. For the CDR3, the DNA is TGTGCCAGCAGTGCCTATTCAATTTACAATGAGCAGTTCTTC. Residues: CASSAYSIYNEQFF.

The rearrangement joins TRBV9 to TRBJ2-3; 10 nucleotides match TRBD2. The CDR3 consists of 15 residues. Germline CDR1 is SGDLS and CDR2 is YYNGEE. V dropped 3 bases and J dropped 6; count of bases not matched to a gene: 7. CDR3 in amino acids: CASSGPSGGYDTQYF. The CDR3 coding sequence is TGTGCCAGCAGCGGCCCTAGCGGGGGTTACGATACGCAGTATTTT.

This clone was counted a single time. The chain links TRBV5-6 to TRBJ1-1, with 12 nucleotides matching TRBD1. Germline trimming cut 2 bases from V and 5 bases from J; bases unmatched to any gene: 7. The germline gives CDR1 SGHDT, CDR2 YYEEEE. The CDR3 contains 16 residues. CDR3 DNA: TGTGCCAGCAGCTTTGGGACAGGGGGCGCGGTTACTGAAGCTTTCTTT. This codes for CASSFGTGGAVTEAFF.

This clone was seen only once. The chain carries TRBV27 and TRBJ1-5; the match to TRBD1 covers 8 bases. This CDR3 region has 15 residues. Germline V CDR1 and CDR2: MNHEY, SMNVEV (reference sequence). Unmatched junction bases numbered 9, after V lost 4 bases and J lost 7 bases. The CDR3 reads CASSSYRGRDQPQHF. The CDR3 DNA reads TGTGCCAGCAGTTCCTACAGGGGGAGAGACCAGCCCCAGCATTTT.

V usage is TRBV18 and J usage is TRBJ2-6; 7 bases map to TRBD1. Germline V gives CDR1 KGHSH, CDR2 LQKENI. The CDR3 has 22 residues. After removal of 3 bases from V and 0 bases from J, the junction contained 20 bases not matched to a gene. In DNA, the CDR3 is TGTGCCAGCTCACCTCCTCCCGGTTGGACAGGAAAAATAAGCTCTGGGGCCAACGTCCTGACTTTC. Translating it yields CASSPPPGWTGKISSGANVLTF.

This chain links TRBV28 with TRBJ2-5; possible D gene TRBD2, 6 bases. Germline values: CDR1 MDHEN, CDR2 SYDVKM. V was clipped by 4 bases and J by 5 bases, with 11 bases between them. The CDR3 has 13 amino acids. The CDR3, as DNA: TGTGCCAGCAGTTCCGGAGGGTGGGAGACCCAGTACTTC. Translating it yields CASSSGGWETQYF.

This rearrangement joins TRBV5-1 to TRBJ1-2; TRBD1 matches at 7 bases. CDR1 SGHRS and CDR2 YFSETQ come from the germline V gene. V lost 4 bases, J lost 0 bases, and 6 bases stayed unmatched. The CDR3 contains 15 residues. In DNA, the CDR3 is TGCGCCAGCAGCCCCGGGACAGTAACTAACTATGGCTACACCTTC. It codes for CASSPGTVTNYGYTF. Variable domain in full (rest from reference TRBV5-1 and TRBJ1-2): KAGVTQTPRYLIKTRGQQVTLSCSPISGHRSVSWYQQTPGQGLQFLFEYFSETQRNKGNFPGRFSGRQFSNSRSEMNVSTLELGDSALYLCASSPGTVTNYGYTFGSGTRLTVV.

The chain joins TRBV19 to TRBJ2-7, with 9 bases identical to TRBD1. CDR1 LNHDA and CDR2 SQIVND come from the germline V gene (reference sequence). CDR3 length equals 20 residues. J lost 8 bases, V lost 5 bases, and 28 bases had no gene match. DNA of the CDR3: TGTGCCAGTAGTGTCCTCCCCCCCAACCAGGGCGGGACAGGGTTCTTTAAGCAGTACTTC. This translates into CASSVLPPNQGGTGFFKQYF.

This chain connects TRBV4-2 to TRBJ2-1, with TRBD2 identical over 8 bases. Germline CDR1 and CDR2: LGHNA and YNFKEQ. CDR3 length: 17 residues. V lost 0 bases and J lost 3; bases outside the gene matches: 7. CDR3 in DNA: TGTGCCAGCAGCCAAGAACCTAACGGGGGGGTCTACAATGAGCAGTTCTTC. This codes for CASSQEPNGGVYNEQFF.

V and J are TRBV7-9 and TRBJ1-5, with D tentatively TRBD1 (5 bases). The CDR3 runs to 14 residues. Trimming took 5 bases from V and 1 from J, leaving 9 bases between them. Germline V gene lookup returns CDR1 SEHNR and CDR2 FQNEAQ (reference sequence). DNA of the CDR3: TGTGCCAGCAGCATCCAGGGAAGCAATCAGCCCCAGCATTTT. Residues: CASSIQGSNQPQHF.

In this sample, this clone turned up once. CDR3 region: CASNWGQGINEQFF. The CDR3 DNA reads TGCGCCAGCAACTGGGGACAGGGCATCAATGAGCAGTTCTTC. The gene calls are TRBV5-1 and TRBJ2-1; 9 positions match TRBD1. Germline loops: CDR1 SGHRS, CDR2 YFSETQ. CDR3 size: 14 residues. V dropped 6 bases and J dropped 6; count of bases not matched to a gene: 7.

The chain has TRBV7-2 and TRBJ2-3; D might be TRBD2 (6 bases). Germline values: CDR1 SGHTA, CDR2 FQGNSA. CDR3 size: 17 residues. Trimming removed 5 bases from V and 1 base from J, with 19 bases in between. This chain's CDR3 is CASSPNPGLSRTDTQYF. CDR3 in DNA: TGTGCCAGCAGCCCGAACCCGGGACTCTCCCGCACAGATACGCAGTATTTT.

The genes are TRBV18 and TRBJ2-2; 7 bases line up with TRBD1. In germline, CDR1 is KGHSH, CDR2 LQKENI. V lost 3 bases, J lost 4 bases, and 5 bases stayed unmatched. The CDR3 has 15 residues. DNA for the CDR3: TGTGCCAGCTCACCCGGGACAGAAATCACCGGGGAGCTGTTTTTT. It is translated as CASSPGTEITGELFF.

The chain employs TRBV5-8 and TRBJ2-5; 10 bases are shared with TRBD1. This CDR3 spans 14 amino acids. CDR1 and CDR2 (germline): SGHTS, YDEGEE. Trimming cost V 5 bases and J 4 bases; bases outside gene matches: 5. The CDR3 region is CASRNRDRGETQYF. For the CDR3, the DNA is TGTGCCAGCAGAAACCGGGACAGGGGAGAGACCCAGTACTTC. Full variable domain (rest looked up from reference TRBV5-8 and TRBJ2-5): EAGVTQSPTHLIKTRGQQATLRCSPISGHTSVYWYQQALGLGLQFLLWYDEGEERNRGNFPPRFSGRQFPNYSSELNVNALELEDSALYLCASRNRDRGETQYFGPGTRLLVL.

The chain has TRBV25-1 and TRBJ2-5, with 8 nucleotides matching TRBD2. CDR3 size: 16 residues. The V and J ends lost 0 bases and 2 bases, in that order; junction bases with no gene match: 5. CDR1 is MGHDK and CDR2 is SYGVNS in the germline V gene. The CDR3 loop is CASSEYRGGFQETQYF. In DNA form, the CDR3 reads TGTGCCAGCAGTGAATATCGGGGGGGGTTTCAAGAGACCCAGTACTTC. Full variable domain (outside the CDR3, taken from reference TRBV25-1 and TRBJ2-5): EADIYQTPRYLVIGTGKKITLECSQTMGHDKMYWYQQDPGMELHLIHYSYGVNSTEKGDLSSESTVSRIRTEHFPLTLESARPSHTSQYLCASSEYRGGFQETQYFGPGTRLLVL.

The CDR3 loop reads CASSLADRGYEQYF. Here the CDR3 DNA reads TGCGCCAGCAGCTTGGCGGACAGGGGCTACGAGCAGTACTTC. The rearrangement links TRBV5-1 to TRBJ2-7; TRBD1 aligns across 9 bases. V lost 0 bases and J lost 3; bases outside the gene matches: 1. The CDR3 is 14 amino acids. The germline CDR1 and CDR2 sequences are SGHRS and YFSETQ.

The chain carries TRBV10-3 and TRBJ1-2; TRBD1 aligns across 7 bases. The CDR3 consists of 14 residues. The germline CDR1 and CDR2 sequences are ENHRY and SYGVKD. The trim removed 2 bases at V and 3 bases at J, leaving 3 bases unmatched. In DNA, the CDR3 is TGTGCCATCAGTGAGAGAGGGGGCGACTATGGCTACACCTTC. Its translation: CAISERGGDYGYTF.

The rearrangement links TRBV15 to TRBJ2-1, with TRBD1 matching 8 bases. Germline V gene lookup returns CDR1 LNHNV and CDR2 YYDKDF (reference sequence). The CDR3 contains 15 residues. V was clipped by 0 bases and J by 9 bases; unmatched bases: 7. As DNA, the CDR3 is TGTGCCACCAGCAGAGATATCGCAGGGGGCTCTGAGCAGTTCTTC. It codes for CATSRDIAGGSEQFF.

V gene TRBV5-6 combines with J gene TRBJ2-3, with D possibly TRBD2 on 5 matching bases. Germline V gives CDR1 SGHDT, CDR2 YYEEEE. The CDR3 consists of 16 residues. V dropped 3 bases and J dropped 6 bases, with 20 bases sitting between them. The CDR3 DNA sequence: TGTGCCAGCAGCTCCACCCGGACTGGACCCAGGGATACGCAGTATTTT. This gives the protein CASSSTRTGPRDTQYF.

The rearrangement uses TRBV7-9 and TRBJ2-1; 11 nucleotides align to TRBD2. Germline V gene sequence: CDR1 SEHNR, CDR2 FQNEAQ (reference sequence). This CDR3 region has 16 residues. J gave up 6 bases and V 2 bases, and 6 bases lay outside the gene matches. The CDR3 sequence: CASSLLAGGPLNEQFF. The CDR3 DNA follows: TGTGCCAGCAGCTTATTAGCGGGGGGGCCTCTCAATGAGCAGTTCTTC.

This clone was observed a single time. This chain uses TRBV19 with TRBJ1-1; 7 bases line up with TRBD1. The trim removed 6 bases at V and 2 bases at J, leaving 3 bases unmatched. The CDR3 contains 13 residues. Per the germline V gene, CDR1 is LNHDA and CDR2 is SQIVND (reference sequence). The CDR3 sequence is CASRAGGNTEAFF. CDR3 DNA: TGTGCCAGTAGGGCAGGGGGTAACACTGAAGCTTTCTTT.

J is TRBJ1-2 and V is TRBV29-1; 9 bases are shared with TRBD1. Trimming cost V 4 bases and J 6 bases; bases outside gene matches: 0. Germline V gives CDR1 SQVTM, CDR2 ANQGSEA. The CDR3 length is 11 residues. CDR3 DNA: TGCAGCGTTGGGACAGGGGATGGCTACACCTTC. This codes for CSVGTGDGYTF. The full variable domain, with the rest looked up from reference TRBV29-1 and TRBJ1-2, is SAVISQKPSRDICQRGTSLTIQCQVDSQVTMMFWYRQQPGQSLTLIATANQGSEATYESGFVIDKFPISRPNLTFSTLTVSNMSPEDSSIYLCSVGTGDGYTFGSGTRLTVV.

The chain links TRBV4-1 to TRBJ2-6; 9 bases align to TRBD1. V was clipped by 4 bases and J by 0 bases; unmatched bases: 10. The CDR3 extends over 19 amino acids. Germline CDR1 MGHRA, CDR2 YSYEKL. CDR3 in DNA: TGCGCCAGCAGCCGGGCACCGGGACAGGGCAACTCTGGGGCCAACGTCCTGACTTTC. It specifies CASSRAPGQGNSGANVLTF.

V is TRBV6-5 and J is TRBJ1-4; 7 bases match TRBD1. Trimming took 6 bases from V and 5 from J; bases not matched to a gene: 6. The germline V gene has CDR1 MNHEY and CDR2 SVGAGI. The CDR3 loop spans 14 amino acids. The CDR3 nucleotides are TGTGCCAGCAGCGACCGACAGGGAAATGAAAAACTGTTTTTT. Translated: CASSDRQGNEKLFF.

The J gene is TRBJ1-6, the V gene TRBV10-3, with TRBD1 matching 9 bases. The CDR3 runs 19 residues. Trimming took 0 bases from V and 0 from J; bases not matched to a gene: 6. Germline CDR1 reads ENHRY; CDR2 reads SYGVKD. CDR3 sequence: CAISESGQGKSSYNSPLHF. The CDR3 coding sequence is TGTGCCATCAGTGAGTCCGGACAGGGGAAAAGCTCCTATAATTCACCCCTCCACTTT.

The chain is built from TRBV21-1 and TRBJ2-2; the table calls TRBD1, which could not be checked here. TRBV21-1 is reported as a pseudogene. This CDR3 has 14 amino acids. For the CDR3, the DNA is TGTGCCAGCAGCGGCATGTCCGACACCGGGGAGCTGTTTTTT. Protein product: CASSGMSDTGELFF.

The V and J genes are TRBV19 and TRBJ2-7, with TRBD2 as a possible D gene (6 bases). The CDR3 consists of 15 residues. Germline V gene data show CDR1 as LNHDA and CDR2 as SQIVND (reference sequence). Between the trimmed V and J ends, which lost 3 bases and 7 bases, there was a span of 19 bases. Here the CDR3 DNA reads TGTGCCAGTAGTATTACGCGGGGCCGGGCCTGGGAGCAGTACTTC. This codes for CASSITRGRAWEQYF.

The V and J genes are TRBV18 and TRBJ1-3, with 11 bases that match TRBD1. The ends lost 3 bases at V and 2 bases at J; junction bases unmatched: 3. CDR1 is KGHSH, CDR2 LQKENI, per germline. The CDR3 totals 16 residues. In DNA, the CDR3 is TGTGCCAGCTCACCCCGGGACAGGGGGGCTGGAAACACCATATATTTT. As protein: CASSPRDRGAGNTIYF.

The V call is TRBV10-3, the J call TRBJ1-5; D ambiguous. Trimming left V 0 bases short and J 0 bases short, with 9 bases between. Germline CDR1 and CDR2: ENHRY and SYGVKD. This CDR3 spans 16 amino acids. DNA of the CDR3: TGTGCCATCAGTGAGTCGAGGGCAGCTAGCAATCAGCCCCAGCATTTT. Translating gives CAISESRAASNQPQHF.